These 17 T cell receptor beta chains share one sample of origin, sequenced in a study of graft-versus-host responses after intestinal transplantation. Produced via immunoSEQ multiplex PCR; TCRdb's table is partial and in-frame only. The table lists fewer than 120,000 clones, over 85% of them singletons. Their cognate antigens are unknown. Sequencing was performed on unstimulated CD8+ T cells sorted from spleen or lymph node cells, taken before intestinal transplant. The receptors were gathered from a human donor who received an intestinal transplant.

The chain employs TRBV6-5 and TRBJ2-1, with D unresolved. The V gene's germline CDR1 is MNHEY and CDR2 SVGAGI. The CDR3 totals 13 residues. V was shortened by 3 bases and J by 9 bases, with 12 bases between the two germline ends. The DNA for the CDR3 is TGTGCCAGCAGTTATGGAACCCTGGGTGAGCAGTTCTTC. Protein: CASSYGTLGEQFF.

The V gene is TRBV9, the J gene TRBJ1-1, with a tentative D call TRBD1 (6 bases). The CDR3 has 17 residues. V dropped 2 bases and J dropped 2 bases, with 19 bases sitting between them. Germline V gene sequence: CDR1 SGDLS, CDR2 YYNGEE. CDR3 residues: CASSVDGGSLSNTEAFF. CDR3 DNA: TGTGCCAGCAGCGTTGATGGGGGCTCTCTCTCTAACACTGAAGCTTTCTTT.

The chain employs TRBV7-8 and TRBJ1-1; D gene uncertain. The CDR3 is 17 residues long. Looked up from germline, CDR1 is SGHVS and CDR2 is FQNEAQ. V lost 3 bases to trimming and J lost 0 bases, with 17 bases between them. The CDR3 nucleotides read TGTGCCAGCAGCTTCCGGCCCCCCGGTGCCATGAACACTGAAGCTTTCTTT. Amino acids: CASSFRPPGAMNTEAFF.

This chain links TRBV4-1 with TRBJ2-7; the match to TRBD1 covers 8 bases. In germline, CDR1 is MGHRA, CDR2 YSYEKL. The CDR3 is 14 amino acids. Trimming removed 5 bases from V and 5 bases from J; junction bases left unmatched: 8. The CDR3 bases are TGCGCCAGCAGCTCCAAGCAGGGGGCACACGAGCAGTACTTC. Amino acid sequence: CASSSKQGAHEQYF.

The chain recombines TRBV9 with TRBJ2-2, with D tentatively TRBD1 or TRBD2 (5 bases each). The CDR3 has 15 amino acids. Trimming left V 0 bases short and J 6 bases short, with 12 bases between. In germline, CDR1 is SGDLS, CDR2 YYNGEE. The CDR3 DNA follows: TGTGCCAGCAGCGTAGCTACGGGGCGACCCGGGGAGCTGTTTTTT. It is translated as CASSVATGRPGELFF.

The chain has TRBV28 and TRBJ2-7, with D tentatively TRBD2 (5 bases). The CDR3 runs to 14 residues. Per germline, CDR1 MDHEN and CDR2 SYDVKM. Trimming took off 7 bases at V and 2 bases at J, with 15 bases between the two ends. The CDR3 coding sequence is TGTGCCAGCAAAGTGCCCAGCGGAGCCTACGAGCAGTACTTC. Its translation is CASKVPSGAYEQYF.

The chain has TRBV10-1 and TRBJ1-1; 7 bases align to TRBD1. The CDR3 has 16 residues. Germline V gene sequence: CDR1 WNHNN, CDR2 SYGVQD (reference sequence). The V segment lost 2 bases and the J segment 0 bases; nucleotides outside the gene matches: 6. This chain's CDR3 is CASSEGPGQLNTEAFF. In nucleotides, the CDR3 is TGCGCCAGCAGTGAGGGTCCGGGACAGTTGAACACTGAAGCTTTCTTT.

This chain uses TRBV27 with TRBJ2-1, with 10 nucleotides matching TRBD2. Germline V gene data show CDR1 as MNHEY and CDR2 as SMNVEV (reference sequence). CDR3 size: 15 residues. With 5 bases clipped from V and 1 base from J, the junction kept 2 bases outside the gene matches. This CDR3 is CASSVSGRSYNEQFF. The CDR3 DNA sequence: TGTGCCAGCAGTGTTAGCGGGAGGTCCTACAATGAGCAGTTCTTC.

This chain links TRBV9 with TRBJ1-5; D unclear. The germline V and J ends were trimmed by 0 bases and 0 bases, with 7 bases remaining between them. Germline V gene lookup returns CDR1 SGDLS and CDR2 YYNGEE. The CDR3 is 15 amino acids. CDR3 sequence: CASSVAGNSNQPQHF. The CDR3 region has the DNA TGTGCCAGCAGCGTAGCGGGGAATAGCAATCAGCCCCAGCATTTT.

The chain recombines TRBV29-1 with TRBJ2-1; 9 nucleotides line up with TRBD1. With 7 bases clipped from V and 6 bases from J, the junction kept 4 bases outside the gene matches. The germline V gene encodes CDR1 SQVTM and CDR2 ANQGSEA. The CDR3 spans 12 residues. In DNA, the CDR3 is TGCAGCGGTGGGACAGGGTCCAATGAGCAGTTCTTC. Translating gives CSGGTGSNEQFF.

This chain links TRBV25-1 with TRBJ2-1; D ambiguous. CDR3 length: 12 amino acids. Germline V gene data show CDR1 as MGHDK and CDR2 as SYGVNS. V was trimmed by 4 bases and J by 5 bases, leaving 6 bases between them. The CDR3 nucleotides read TGTGCCAGCAGTGCACTTGACAATGAGCAGTTCTTC. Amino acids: CASSALDNEQFF.

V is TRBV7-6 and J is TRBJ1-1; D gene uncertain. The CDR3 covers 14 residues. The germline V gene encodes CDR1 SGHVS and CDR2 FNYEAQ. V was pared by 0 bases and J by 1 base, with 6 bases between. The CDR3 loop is CASSLAHQNTEAFF. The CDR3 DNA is TGTGCCAGCAGCTTAGCGCACCAGAACACTGAAGCTTTCTTT.

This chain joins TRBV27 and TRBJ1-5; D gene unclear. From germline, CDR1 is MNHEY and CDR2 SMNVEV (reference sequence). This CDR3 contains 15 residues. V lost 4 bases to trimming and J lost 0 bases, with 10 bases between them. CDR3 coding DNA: TGTGCCAGCAGTTGGGCAGAAGATAGCAATCAGCCCCAGCATTTT. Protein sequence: CASSWAEDSNQPQHF.

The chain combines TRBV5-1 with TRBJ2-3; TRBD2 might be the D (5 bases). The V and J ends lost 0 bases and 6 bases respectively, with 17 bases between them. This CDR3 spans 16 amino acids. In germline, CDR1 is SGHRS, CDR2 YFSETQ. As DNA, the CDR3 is TGCGCCAGCAGCTTGGGTACGGGAAGCCCCGAGGATACGCAGTATTTT. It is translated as CASSLGTGSPEDTQYF.

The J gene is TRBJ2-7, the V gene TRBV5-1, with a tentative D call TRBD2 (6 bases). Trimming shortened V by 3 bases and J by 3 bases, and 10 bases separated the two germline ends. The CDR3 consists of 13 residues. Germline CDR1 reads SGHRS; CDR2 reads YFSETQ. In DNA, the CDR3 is TGCGCCAGCAGCTCCGGCGGGATCTACGAGCAGTACTTC. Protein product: CASSSGGIYEQYF.

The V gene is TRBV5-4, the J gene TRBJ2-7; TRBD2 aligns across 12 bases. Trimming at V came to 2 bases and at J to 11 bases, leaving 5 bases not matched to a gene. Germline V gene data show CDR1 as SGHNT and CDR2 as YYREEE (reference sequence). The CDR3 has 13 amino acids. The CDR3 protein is CASSFNLAGGEYF. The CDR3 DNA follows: TGTGCCAGCAGCTTTAACCTAGCGGGAGGGGAGTACTTC.

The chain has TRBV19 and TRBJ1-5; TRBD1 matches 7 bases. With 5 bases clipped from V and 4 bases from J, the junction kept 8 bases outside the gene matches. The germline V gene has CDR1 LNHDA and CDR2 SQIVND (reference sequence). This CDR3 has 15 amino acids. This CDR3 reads CASSSTGLTNQPQHF. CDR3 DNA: TGTGCCAGTAGTTCGACAGGGCTAACAAATCAGCCCCAGCATTTT.